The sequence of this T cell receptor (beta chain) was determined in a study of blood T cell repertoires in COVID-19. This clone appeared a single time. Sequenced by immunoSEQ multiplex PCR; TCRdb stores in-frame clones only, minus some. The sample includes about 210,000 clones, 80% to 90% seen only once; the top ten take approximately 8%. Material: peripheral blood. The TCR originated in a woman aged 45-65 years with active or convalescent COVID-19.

The CDR3 DNA follows: TGTGCCGGCCGGGTTTCAAGCAATCAGCCCCAGCATTTT. Residues: CAGRVSSNQPQHF. V and J are TRBV6-5 and TRBJ1-5; no reliable D call. V lost 11 bases to trimming and J lost 1 base, with 12 bases between them. CDR1 is MNHEY and CDR2 is SVGAGI in the germline V gene. The CDR3 has 13 residues.